These 27 T cell receptor beta chains were sequenced from one sample in a study of PD-1 blockade in classical Hodgkin lymphoma. All patients relapsed after autologous stem cell transplantation, and brentuximab vedotin exposure varied. Measured with immunoSEQ multiplex PCR; TCRdb has only the in-frame clones, and not every one. The profile shows over 15,000 clones, about four fifths of them singletons. The sample consisted of peripheral blood mononuclear cells (PBMCs), taken before the second cycle of nivolumab. The receptor source for this set is a human donor with classical Hodgkin lymphoma.

J is TRBJ1-2 and V is TRBV10-3; TRBD1 aligns across 8 bases. The V and J ends lost 10 bases and 7 bases, in that order; junction bases with no gene match: 11. The length of the CDR3 is 13 residues. Germline CDR1 and CDR2: ENHRY and SYGVKD. For the CDR3, the DNA is TGTGCCACCGAAAGGACAGGGAACACTGGCTACACCTTC. This encodes CATERTGNTGYTF.

To note about this clone: The junction departs from germline at one end; a sequencing error may be responsible. The V call is TRBV9, the J call TRBJ1-3; 7 positions agree with TRBD1. Germline CDR1 reads SGDLS; CDR2 reads YYNGEE. CDR3 length: 15 amino acids. CDR3 residues: CAGSRGGISGNTIYF. CDR3 DNA sequence: TGTGCCGGCAGTCGAGGGGGCATCTCTGGAAACACCATATATTTT.

A single count supports this clone. The chain links TRBV19 to TRBJ2-3, with D unclear. Germline CDR1 and CDR2: LNHDA and SQIVND (reference sequence). Deletions cut 9 bases from V and 8 bases from J, with 12 bases between. This CDR3 comprises 11 residues. CDR3 residues: CASLWLGTQYF. The CDR3 DNA sequence: TGTGCCAGCCTCTGGTTGGGTACGCAGTATTTT.

This clone has just a few counts. The chain is built from TRBV7-9 and TRBJ1-2; a possible D gene is TRBD1 (5 bases). Per germline, CDR1 SEHNR and CDR2 FQNEAQ (reference sequence). Between the trimmed V and J ends, which lost 5 bases and 5 bases, there was a span of 12 bases. The length of the CDR3 is 13 residues. CDR3 in amino acids: CASSPRRGYGYTF. The CDR3 nucleotides are TGTGCCAGCAGCCCCAGGAGGGGATATGGCTACACCTTC. Filled out from reference TRBV7-9 and TRBJ1-2, the complete variable domain reads DTGVSQNPRHKITKRGQNVTFRCDPISEHNRLYWYRQTLGQGPEFLTYFQNEAQLEKSRLLSDRFSAERPKGSFSTLEIQRTEQGDSAMYLCASSPRRGYGYTFGSGTRLTVV.

The chain uses TRBV7-2 and TRBJ1-1; the D gene is possibly TRBD1 (6 bases). V lost 5 bases, J lost 0 bases, and 13 bases lay in between. Germline V lookup: CDR1 SGHTA, CDR2 FQGNSA. There are 15 residues in the CDR3. CDR3 sequence: CASSILGHLNTEAFF. Written as DNA, the CDR3 is TGTGCCAGCAGCATACTGGGACACCTGAACACTGAAGCTTTCTTT.

The V and J genes are TRBV19 and TRBJ2-5; no reliable D call. V lost 4 bases and J lost 2, with 8 bases in between. Germline loops: CDR1 LNHDA, CDR2 SQIVND (reference sequence). This CDR3 region has 13 residues. CDR3 nucleotide sequence: TGTGCCAGTAGTAAGACGGTACAAGAGACCCAGTACTTC. It yields the protein CASSKTVQETQYF.

This chain uses TRBV11-2 with TRBJ1-6; D perhaps matches TRBD1 (5 bases). CDR3 length: 15 residues. Germline V gene sequence: CDR1 SGHAT, CDR2 FQNNGV. With 0 bases removed from V and 9 bases from J, the gap between germline ends came to 12 bases. Here the CDR3 reads CASSLEPGQTSPLHF. CDR3 sequence (DNA): TGTGCCAGCAGCTTAGAACCAGGGCAAACTTCACCCCTCCACTTT.

The J gene is TRBJ2-1, the V gene TRBV6-1; 9 positions match TRBD2. J was trimmed by 3 bases and V by 4 bases; bases with no gene match: 7. This CDR3 spans 16 amino acids. Germline CDR1 reads MNHNS; CDR2 reads SASEGT. The DNA for the CDR3 is TGTGCCAGCAGTGTCCGAGCGGGGGGACTCTACAATGAGCAGTTCTTC. It is translated as CASSVRAGGLYNEQFF.

Concerning this clone itself: The conserved closing phenylalanine or tryptophan is absent in this CDR3, likely reflecting a read error. Because the CDR3's place on the DNA is in doubt, the DNA is left out and the CDR3 is given as listed by TCRdb. The chain recombines TRBV20-1 with TRBJ1-1. Termini included, the CDR3 measures 11 amino acids. CDR1 DFQATT and CDR2 SNEGSKA come from the germline V gene (reference sequence). The CDR3 sequence is CSASHGAQQAI.

The CDR3 DNA is TGCGCCAGCAGCCCCAGCAGAGGACGAGGGACTGAAGCTTTCTTT. Its protein product is CASSPSRGRGTEAFF. The chain is built from TRBV5-1 and TRBJ1-1; D is unresolved. Between the trimmed V and J ends, which lost 4 bases and 5 bases, there was a span of 18 bases. Germline V gives CDR1 SGHRS, CDR2 YFSETQ. The CDR3 sequence is 15 residues long.

The gene calls are TRBV11-2 and TRBJ2-7; D is possibly TRBD2 (7 bases). The CDR3 contains 19 residues. The V end was cut by 5 bases, the J end by 2 bases, with 28 bases between. Looked up from germline, CDR1 is SGHAT and CDR2 is FQNNGV. CDR3 bases: TGTGCCAGCAGCCAACGTGCTTTCTCCCTACGGGGGGACACCTACGAGCAGTACTTC. This encodes CASSQRAFSLRGDTYEQYF.

The genes are TRBV19 and TRBJ1-1; D unclear. Trimming took off 1 base at V and 2 bases at J, with 11 bases between the two ends. This CDR3 region has 15 residues. Germline values: CDR1 LNHDA, CDR2 SQIVND (reference sequence). The CDR3 nucleotides are TGTGCCAGTAGTATAGTGAGTGAAGGAAACACTGAAGCTTTCTTT. Its protein is CASSIVSEGNTEAFF.

This rearrangement joins TRBV11-2 to TRBJ1-3, with TRBD1 matching over 7 bases. V dropped 5 bases and J dropped 8; count of bases not matched to a gene: 9. The CDR3 consists of 14 residues. Looked up from germline, CDR1 is SGHAT and CDR2 is FQNNGV. CDR3 coding DNA: TGTGCCAGCAGCCTAAACAGGGGAGGAGACACCATATATTTT. Residues: CASSLNRGGDTIYF.

The gene calls are TRBV9 and TRBJ2-7; D possibly uses TRBD1 or TRBD2 (6 bases each). CDR1 SGDLS and CDR2 YYNGEE come from the germline V gene. This CDR3 comprises 15 residues. V gave up 4 bases and J gave up 3 bases, with 17 bases separating them. The CDR3 reads CASSPGEGGYYEQYF. For the CDR3, the DNA is TGTGCCAGCAGCCCTGGAGAGGGGGGCTACTACGAGCAGTACTTC.

V and J are TRBV6-1 and TRBJ1-4, with D uncertain. The V end was cut by 6 bases, the J end by 6 bases, with 11 bases between. This CDR3 spans 13 amino acids. Germline V CDR1 and CDR2: MNHNS, SASEGT. DNA of the CDR3: TGTGCCAGCAGGGATAGAAACGATGAAAAACTGTTTTTT. Encoded protein: CASRDRNDEKLFF.

J is TRBJ2-2 and V is TRBV27; D remains unclear. Trimming pared 6 bases from V and 5 bases from J, leaving 13 bases between. This CDR3 spans 14 amino acids. Germline V gene lookup returns CDR1 MNHEY and CDR2 SMNVEV (reference sequence). CDR3: CASRSSLRTGELFF. CDR3 nucleotides: TGTGCCAGCAGGAGTAGCCTTCGGACCGGGGAGCTGTTTTTT.

This chain connects TRBV28 to TRBJ2-1; TRBD1 matches at 7 bases. The CDR3 is 14 residues long. CDR1 and CDR2 (germline): MDHEN, SYDVKM. V lost 8 bases, J lost 4 bases, and 8 bases stayed unmatched. CDR3 protein: CASGDSLGYNEQFF. DNA for the CDR3: TGTGCCAGCGGGGACAGCCTGGGGTACAATGAGCAGTTCTTC.

V is TRBV10-3 and J is TRBJ2-1; no reliable D call. This CDR3 is 14 amino acids long. Germline CDR1 ENHRY, CDR2 SYGVKD. Trimming took off 8 bases at V and 0 bases at J, with 11 bases between the two ends. The CDR3 region has the DNA TGTGCCATCCAAGACACGAGCTCCTACAATGAGCAGTTCTTC. Protein: CAIQDTSSYNEQFF.

V is TRBV9 and J is TRBJ1-2, with D unclear. The CDR3 has 14 amino acids. From germline, CDR1 is SGDLS and CDR2 YYNGEE. Trimming left V 3 bases short and J 0 bases short, with 9 bases between. In DNA form, the CDR3 reads TGTGCCAGCAGCGACGACGGAGCTAACTATGGCTACACCTTC. Its protein is CASSDDGANYGYTF.

CDR3 sequence reads: CASSVAWTGGSLGNTIYF. The CDR3 DNA reads as TGTGCCAGCAGCGTAGCATGGACAGGGGGCTCCCTGGGAAACACCATATATTTT. The gene calls are TRBV9 and TRBJ1-3; 11 nucleotides line up with TRBD1. The germline CDR1 and CDR2 sequences are SGDLS and YYNGEE. The CDR3 runs 18 residues. Trimming took 0 bases from V and 4 from J; bases not matched to a gene: 9.

This chain joins TRBV7-3 and TRBJ1-1; D possibly corresponds to TRBD1 (5 bases). Trimming left V 5 bases short and J 7 bases short, with 11 bases between. Per germline, CDR1 SGHTA and CDR2 FQGTGA. This CDR3 is 12 amino acids long. CDR3 in DNA: TGTGCCAGCAGCCGCCGTGGGGGTGAAGCTTTCTTT. Translated, it gives CASSRRGGEAFF.

The chain uses TRBV6-6 and TRBJ1-1; 8 bases line up with TRBD1. The V gene end was trimmed by 2 bases and the J gene end by 5 bases; junction bases not matched to a gene: 7. The germline V gene has CDR1 MNHNY and CDR2 SVGAGI (reference sequence). The CDR3 runs 15 residues. The CDR3 region is CASSYRTGWETEAFF. As DNA, the CDR3 is TGTGCCAGCAGTTACAGGACAGGGTGGGAGACTGAAGCTTTCTTT.

The chain is built from TRBV29-1 and TRBJ1-3; D gene ambiguous. Germline-derived CDR1 and CDR2 are SQVTM and ANQGSEA. This CDR3 spans 14 amino acids. Trimming stripped 6 bases from V and 4 bases from J, with 16 bases between. The CDR3 region has the DNA TGCAGCGTAGACCTCCAAGAAAGGGGAAACACCATATATTTT. It is translated as CSVDLQERGNTIYF.

There are a few counts of this clone. The CDR3 sequence is CAASRSGQGLTEAFF. The CDR3 coding sequence is TGTGCCGCATCCAGATCGGGACAGGGGTTGACTGAAGCTTTCTTT. The chain employs TRBV19 and TRBJ1-1; 10 nucleotides agree with TRBD1. Germline V gene data show CDR1 as LNHDA and CDR2 as SQIVND (reference sequence). There are 15 residues in the CDR3. J lost 5 bases, V lost 11 bases, and 14 bases had no gene match. Based on the CDR3 plus reference TRBV19 and TRBJ1-1, the full variable domain is DGGITQSPKYLFRKEGQNVTLSCEQNLNHDAMYWYRQDPGQGLRLIYYSQIVNDFQKGDIAEGYSVSREKKESFPLTVTSAQKNPTAFYLCAASRSGQGLTEAFFGQGTRLTVV.

The chain is built from TRBV30 and TRBJ2-1; 8 nucleotides agree with TRBD1. The CDR3 spans 12 residues. J gave up 8 bases and V 8 bases, and 8 bases lay outside the gene matches. Germline V gene sequence: CDR1 GTSNPN, CDR2 SVGIG (reference sequence). This CDR3 reads CAGQTGEYEQFF. The CDR3, as DNA: TGTGCCGGCCAGACAGGGGAGTATGAGCAGTTCTTC.

The chain is built from TRBV7-6 and TRBJ2-1; 9 bases fit TRBD2. The CDR3 totals 14 residues. The trim removed 7 bases at V and 9 bases at J, leaving 10 bases unmatched. From germline, CDR1 is SGHVS and CDR2 FNYEAQ. CDR3 DNA sequence: TGTGCCAGCACCCTGAGAGCGGGGGGCGCTGAGCAGTTCTTC. Residues: CASTLRAGGAEQFF.

The sample holds one count of this clone. V and J are TRBV7-6 and TRBJ2-1; D is tentatively TRBD1 or TRBD2 (6 bases each). From germline, CDR1 is SGHVS and CDR2 FNYEAQ. V was pared by 5 bases and J by 7 bases, with 21 bases between. The CDR3 loop spans 16 amino acids. The CDR3 protein is CASSGPGAPSVNEQFF. CDR3 in DNA: TGTGCCAGCAGCGGACCGGGGGCCCCTTCTGTGAATGAGCAGTTCTTC.